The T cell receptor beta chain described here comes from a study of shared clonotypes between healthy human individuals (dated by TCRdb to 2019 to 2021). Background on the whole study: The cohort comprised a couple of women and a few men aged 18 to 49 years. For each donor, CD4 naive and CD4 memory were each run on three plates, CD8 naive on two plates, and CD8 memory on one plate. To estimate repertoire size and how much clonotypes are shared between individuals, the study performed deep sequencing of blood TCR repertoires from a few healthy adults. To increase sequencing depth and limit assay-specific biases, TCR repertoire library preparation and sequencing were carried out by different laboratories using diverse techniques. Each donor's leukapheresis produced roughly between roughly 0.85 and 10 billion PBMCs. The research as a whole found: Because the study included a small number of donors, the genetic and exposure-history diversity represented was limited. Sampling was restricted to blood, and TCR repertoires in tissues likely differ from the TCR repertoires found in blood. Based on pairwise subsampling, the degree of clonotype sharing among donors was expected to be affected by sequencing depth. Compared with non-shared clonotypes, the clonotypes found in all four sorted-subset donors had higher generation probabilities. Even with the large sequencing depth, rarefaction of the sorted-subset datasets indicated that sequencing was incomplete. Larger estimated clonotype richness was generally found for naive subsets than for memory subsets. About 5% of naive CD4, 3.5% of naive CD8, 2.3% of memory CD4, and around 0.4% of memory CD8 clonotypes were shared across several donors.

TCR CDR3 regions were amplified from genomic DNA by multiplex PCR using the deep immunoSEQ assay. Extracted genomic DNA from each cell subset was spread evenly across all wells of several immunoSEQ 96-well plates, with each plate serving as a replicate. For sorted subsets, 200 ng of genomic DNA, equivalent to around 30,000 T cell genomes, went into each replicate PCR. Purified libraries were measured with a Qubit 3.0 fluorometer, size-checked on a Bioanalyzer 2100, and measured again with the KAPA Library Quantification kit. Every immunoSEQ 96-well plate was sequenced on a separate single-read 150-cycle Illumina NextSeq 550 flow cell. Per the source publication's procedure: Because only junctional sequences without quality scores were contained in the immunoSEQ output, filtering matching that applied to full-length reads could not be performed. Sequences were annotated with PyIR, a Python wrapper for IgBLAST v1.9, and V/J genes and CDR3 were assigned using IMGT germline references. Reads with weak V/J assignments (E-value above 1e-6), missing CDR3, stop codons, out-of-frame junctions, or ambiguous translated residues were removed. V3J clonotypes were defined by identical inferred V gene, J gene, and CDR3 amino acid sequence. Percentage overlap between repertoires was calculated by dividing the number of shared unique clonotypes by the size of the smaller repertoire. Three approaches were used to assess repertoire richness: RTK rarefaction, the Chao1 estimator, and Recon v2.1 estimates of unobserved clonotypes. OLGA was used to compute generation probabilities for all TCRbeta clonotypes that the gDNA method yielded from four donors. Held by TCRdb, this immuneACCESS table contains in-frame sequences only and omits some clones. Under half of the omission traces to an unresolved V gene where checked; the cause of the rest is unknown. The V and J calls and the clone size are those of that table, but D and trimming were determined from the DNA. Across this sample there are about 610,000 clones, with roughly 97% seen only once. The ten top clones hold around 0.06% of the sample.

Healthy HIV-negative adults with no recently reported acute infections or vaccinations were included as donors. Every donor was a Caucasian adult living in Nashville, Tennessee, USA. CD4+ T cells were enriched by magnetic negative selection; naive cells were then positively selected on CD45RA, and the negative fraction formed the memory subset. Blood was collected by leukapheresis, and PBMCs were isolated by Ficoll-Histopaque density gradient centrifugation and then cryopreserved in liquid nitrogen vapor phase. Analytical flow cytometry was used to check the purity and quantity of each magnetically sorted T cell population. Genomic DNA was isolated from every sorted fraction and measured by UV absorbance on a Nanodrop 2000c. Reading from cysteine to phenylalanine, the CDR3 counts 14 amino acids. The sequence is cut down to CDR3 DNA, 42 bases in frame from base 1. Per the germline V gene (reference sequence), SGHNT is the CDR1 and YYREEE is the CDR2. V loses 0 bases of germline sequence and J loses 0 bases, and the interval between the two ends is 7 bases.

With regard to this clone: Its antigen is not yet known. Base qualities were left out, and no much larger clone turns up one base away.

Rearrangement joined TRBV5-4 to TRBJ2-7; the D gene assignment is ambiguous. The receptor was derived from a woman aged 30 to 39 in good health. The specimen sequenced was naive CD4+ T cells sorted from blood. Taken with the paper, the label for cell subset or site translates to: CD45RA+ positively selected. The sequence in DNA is TGTGCCAGCAGCTTGGCACCGGGCTCCTACGAGCAGTACTTC. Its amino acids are CASSLAPGSYEQYF.